These 2 T cell receptor beta chains came from one sample sequenced in a study of neoadjuvant anti-PD-1 for oral cavity cancer. Sequencing was performed with immunoSEQ multiplex PCR; in TCRdb, only in-frame clones are kept and a portion is missing. The sample gives 7,000 to 9,500 clones, about 67% of which show up once; about 3% is in the top ten. Time point: after neoadjuvant nivolumab, at surgical resection. Material: PBMCs, obtained after nivolumab (anti-PD-1) treatment. All receptors come from a person between 40 and 85 years old with oral cavity squamous cell carcinoma.

The genes are TRBV7-6 and TRBJ2-7; 11 positions agree with TRBD2. After removal of 1 base from V and 6 bases from J, the junction contained 8 bases not matched to a gene. The CDR3 sequence is 16 residues long. From germline, CDR1 is SGHVS and CDR2 FNYEAQ. CDR3 nucleotides: TGTGCCAGCAGCTTAGGGGGGACTAGCGGCTATGGCGAGCAGTACTTC. Translating gives CASSLGGTSGYGEQYF. Together with reference TRBV7-6 and TRBJ2-7, the CDR3 gives the full variable domain: GAGVSQSPRYKVTKRGQDVALRCDPISGHVSLYWYRQALGQGPEFLTYFNYEAQQDKSGLPNDRFSAERPEGSISTLTIQRTEQRDSAMYRCASSLGGTSGYGEQYFGPGTRLTVT.

The V call is TRBV19, the J call TRBJ2-1, with a possible D match to TRBD1 (5 bases). V was clipped by 3 bases and J by 0 bases, with 15 bases between them. The CDR3 extends over 17 amino acids. Germline V CDR1 and CDR2: LNHDA, SQIVND (reference sequence). The CDR3 is CASSMSPQGSSYNEQFF. The CDR3, as DNA: TGTGCCAGTAGTATGAGCCCCCAGGGAAGCTCCTACAATGAGCAGTTCTTC.